This T cell receptor (beta chain) appears in the sequencing data of a study of monozygotic twins with inflammatory bowel disease. TCRdb reprocessed the 5' RACE reads and stores each CDR3 protein as one record, lacking DNA. The repertoire table contains 400,000 to 500,000 distinct CDR3 sequences. The CDR3 spans 17 residues. CDR1 and CDR2 from the germline V gene are SGHTA and FQGNSA. The rearrangement uses TRBV7-2 and TRBJ2-7; the D gene TCRdb calls, TRBD1, cannot be checked with no DNA. Sequenced: blood. The clonotype comes from a human donor with ulcerative colitis or Crohn's disease, or a healthy co-twin of an affected twin (not recorded which). CDR3 in amino acids: CASSSHLFGASSYEQYF.